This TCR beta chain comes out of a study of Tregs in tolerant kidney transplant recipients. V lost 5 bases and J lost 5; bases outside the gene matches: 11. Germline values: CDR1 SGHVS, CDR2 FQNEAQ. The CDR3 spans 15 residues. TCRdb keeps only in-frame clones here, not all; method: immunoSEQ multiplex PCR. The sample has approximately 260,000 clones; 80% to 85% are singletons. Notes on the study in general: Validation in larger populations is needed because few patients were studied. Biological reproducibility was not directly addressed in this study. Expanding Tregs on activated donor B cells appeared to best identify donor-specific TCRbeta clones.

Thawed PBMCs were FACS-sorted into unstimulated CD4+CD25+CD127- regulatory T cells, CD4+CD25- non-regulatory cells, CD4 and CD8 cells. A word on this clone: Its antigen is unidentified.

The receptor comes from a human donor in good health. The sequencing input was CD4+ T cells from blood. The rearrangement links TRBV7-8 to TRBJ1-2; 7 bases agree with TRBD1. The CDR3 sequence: CASSPDRVSPYGYTF. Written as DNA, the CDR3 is TGTGCCAGCAGCCCCGACAGGGTCTCCCCTTATGGCTACACCTTC.